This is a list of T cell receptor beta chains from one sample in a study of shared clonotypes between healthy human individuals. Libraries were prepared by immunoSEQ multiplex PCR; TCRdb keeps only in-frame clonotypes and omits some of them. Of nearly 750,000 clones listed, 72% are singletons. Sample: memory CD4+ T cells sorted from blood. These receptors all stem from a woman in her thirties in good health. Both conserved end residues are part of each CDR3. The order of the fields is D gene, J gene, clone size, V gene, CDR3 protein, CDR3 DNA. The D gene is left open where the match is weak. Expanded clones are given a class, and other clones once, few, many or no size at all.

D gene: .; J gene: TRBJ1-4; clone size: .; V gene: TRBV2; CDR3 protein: CASCGLDEKLFF; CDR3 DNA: TGTGCCAGCTGTGGGCTCGATGAAAAACTGTTTTTT
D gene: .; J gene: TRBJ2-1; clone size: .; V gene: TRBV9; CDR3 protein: CASSVASTSYNEQFF; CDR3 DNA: TGTGCCAGCAGCGTAGCCTCAACCTCCTACAATGAGCAGTTCTTC
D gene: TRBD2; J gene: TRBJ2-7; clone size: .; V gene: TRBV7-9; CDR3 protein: CASSPLAGVGREQYF; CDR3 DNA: TGTGCCAGCAGCCCCCTAGCGGGAGTGGGAAGAGAGCAGTACTTC
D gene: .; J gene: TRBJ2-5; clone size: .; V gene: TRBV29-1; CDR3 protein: CSAGRGEETQYF; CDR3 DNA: TGCAGCGCAGGAAGGGGAGAAGAGACCCAGTACTTC
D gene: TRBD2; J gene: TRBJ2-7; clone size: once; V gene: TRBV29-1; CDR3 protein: CSVVPETSVVYEQYF; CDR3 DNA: TGCAGCGTTGTGCCTGAGACTAGCGTCGTCTACGAGCAGTACTTC
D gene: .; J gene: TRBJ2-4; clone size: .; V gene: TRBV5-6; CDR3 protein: CASSLNTGARQKYF; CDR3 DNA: TGTGCCAGCAGCTTGAACACAGGAGCCCGACAAAAGTACTTC
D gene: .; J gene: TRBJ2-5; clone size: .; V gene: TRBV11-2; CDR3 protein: CASSTGGETQYF; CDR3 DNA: TGTGCCAGCAGTACGGGTGGAGAGACCCAGTACTTC
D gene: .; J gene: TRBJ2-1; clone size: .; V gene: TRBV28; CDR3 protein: CASSFSVNEQFF; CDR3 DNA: TGTGCCAGCAGTTTTAGTGTCAATGAGCAGTTCTTC
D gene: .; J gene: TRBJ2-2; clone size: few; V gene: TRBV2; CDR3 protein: CASKLTDNTGELFF; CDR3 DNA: TGTGCCAGCAAATTGACGGATAACACCGGGGAGCTGTTTTTT
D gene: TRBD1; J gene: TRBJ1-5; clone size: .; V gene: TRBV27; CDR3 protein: CASSSGGFLQPQHF; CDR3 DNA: TGTGCCAGCAGTTCAGGGGGGTTTCTACAGCCCCAGCATTTT
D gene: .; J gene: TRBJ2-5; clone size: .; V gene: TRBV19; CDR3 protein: CASSIALGETQYF; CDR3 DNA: TGTGCCAGTAGTATTGCACTCGGAGAGACCCAGTACTTC
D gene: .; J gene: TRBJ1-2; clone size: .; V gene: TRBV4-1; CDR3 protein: CASSQGGGFYGYTF; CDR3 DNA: TGCGCCAGCAGCCAAGGCGGGGGCTTCTATGGCTACACCTTC
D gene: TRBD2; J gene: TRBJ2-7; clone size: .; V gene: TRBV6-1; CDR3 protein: CASSIGTSGTYEQYF; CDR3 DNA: TGTGCCAGCAGTATTGGGACTAGCGGGACCTACGAGCAGTACTTC
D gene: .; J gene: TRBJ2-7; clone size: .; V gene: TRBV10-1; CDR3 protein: CASSERGNYEQYF; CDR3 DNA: TGCGCCAGCAGTGAGAGGGGAAACTACGAGCAGTACTTC
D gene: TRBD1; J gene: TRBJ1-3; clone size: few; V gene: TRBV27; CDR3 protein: CASSPRQGLSNTIYF; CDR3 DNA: TGTGCCAGCAGTCCACGACAGGGTCTCTCAAACACCATATATTTT
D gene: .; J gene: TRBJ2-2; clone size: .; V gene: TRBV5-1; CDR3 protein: CASSLEGPTRSGELFF; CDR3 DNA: TGCGCCAGCAGCTTGGAGGGGCCGACTAGATCCGGGGAGCTGTTTTTT
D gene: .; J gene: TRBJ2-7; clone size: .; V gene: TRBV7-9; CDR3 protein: CASSLARSSGRGSYEQYF; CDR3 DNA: TGTGCCAGCAGCTTAGCGCGTAGTAGCGGTAGGGGGTCCTACGAGCAGTACTTC
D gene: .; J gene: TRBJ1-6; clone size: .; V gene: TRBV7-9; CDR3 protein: CASSPREINSPLHF; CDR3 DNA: TGTGCCAGCAGCCCGCGGGAGATAAATTCACCCCTCCACTTT
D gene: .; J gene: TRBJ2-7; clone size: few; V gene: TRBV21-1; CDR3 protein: CASSSRTGGGEQYF; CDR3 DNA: TGTGCCAGCAGCAGCCGGACAGGGGGCGGTGAGCAGTACTTC
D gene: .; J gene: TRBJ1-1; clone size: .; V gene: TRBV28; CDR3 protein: CATRRTLNTEAFF; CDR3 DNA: TGTGCCACCCGACGGACTCTGAACACTGAAGCTTTCTTT
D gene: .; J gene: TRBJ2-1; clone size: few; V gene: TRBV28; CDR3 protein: CASSSPGARVEQFF; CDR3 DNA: TGTGCCAGCAGTTCCCCGGGCGCAAGAGTGGAGCAGTTCTTC
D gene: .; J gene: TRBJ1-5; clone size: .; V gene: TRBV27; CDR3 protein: CASSFGANQPQHF; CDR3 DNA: TGTGCCAGCAGTTTTGGAGCCAATCAGCCCCAGCATTTT
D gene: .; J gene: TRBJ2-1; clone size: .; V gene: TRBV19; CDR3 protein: CASRGAIQQFF; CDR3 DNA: TGTGCCAGTAGGGGGGCCATACAGCAGTTCTTC
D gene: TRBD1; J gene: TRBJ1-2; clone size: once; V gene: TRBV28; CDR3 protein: CASSPPGGADYGYTF; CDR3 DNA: TGTGCCAGCAGTCCTCCAGGGGGCGCGGACTATGGCTACACCTTC
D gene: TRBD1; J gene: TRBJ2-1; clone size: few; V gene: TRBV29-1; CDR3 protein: CSVDGTGSPFF; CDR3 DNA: TGCAGCGTTGATGGGACAGGGTCCCCGTTCTTC
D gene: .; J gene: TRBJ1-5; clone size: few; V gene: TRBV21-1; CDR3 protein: CASSPPGQGAAQPQHF; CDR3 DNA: TGTGCCAGCAGCCCACCGGGACAGGGGGCCGCACAGCCCCAGCATTTT
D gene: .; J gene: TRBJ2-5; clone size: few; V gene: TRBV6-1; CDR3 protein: CASSENRGGETQYF; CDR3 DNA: TGTGCCAGCAGTGAAAACAGAGGAGGAGAGACCCAGTACTTC
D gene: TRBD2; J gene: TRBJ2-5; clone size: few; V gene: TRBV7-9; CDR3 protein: CASSPSRLAGGETQYF; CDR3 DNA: TGTGCCAGCAGCCCGTCCCGACTAGCGGGAGGAGAGACCCAGTACTTC
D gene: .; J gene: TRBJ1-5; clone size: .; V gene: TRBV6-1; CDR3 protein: CASSEAVMGSYSNQPQHF; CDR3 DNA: TGTGCCAGCAGTGAAGCGGTGATGGGCAGCTATAGCAATCAGCCCCAGCATTTT
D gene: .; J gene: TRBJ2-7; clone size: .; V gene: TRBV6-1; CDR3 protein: CASVPGLHEQYF; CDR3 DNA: TGTGCCAGCGTACCCGGTCTCCACGAGCAGTACTTC
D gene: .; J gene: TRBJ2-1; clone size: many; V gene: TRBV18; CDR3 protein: CASSQDFAGNEQFF; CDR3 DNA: TGTGCCAGCTCACAGGACTTCGCGGGCAATGAGCAGTTCTTC
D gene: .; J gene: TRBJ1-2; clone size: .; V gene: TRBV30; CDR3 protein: CAWSVGEAYGYTF; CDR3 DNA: TGTGCCTGGAGTGTTGGGGAGGCCTATGGCTACACCTTC
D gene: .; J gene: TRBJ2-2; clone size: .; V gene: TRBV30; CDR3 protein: CAWSGGQNTGELFF; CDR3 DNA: TGTGCCTGGAGCGGGGGACAGAACACCGGGGAGCTGTTTTTT
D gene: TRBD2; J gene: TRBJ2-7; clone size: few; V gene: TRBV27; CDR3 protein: CASSLRGEGSYEQYF; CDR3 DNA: TGTGCCAGCAGTTTACGGGGGGAGGGGAGTTACGAGCAGTACTTC
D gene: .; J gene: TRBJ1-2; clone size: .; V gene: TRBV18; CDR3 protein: CASSPTGDPRGYGYTF; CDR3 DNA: TGTGCCAGCTCACCCACCGGGGACCCTCGTGGCTATGGCTACACCTTC
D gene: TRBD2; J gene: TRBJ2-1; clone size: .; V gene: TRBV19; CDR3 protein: CASSLIAGLYNEQFF; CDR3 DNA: TGTGCCAGTAGTCTTATAGCGGGCCTCTACAATGAGCAGTTCTTC
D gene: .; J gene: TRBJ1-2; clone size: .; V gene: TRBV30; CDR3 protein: CAWSLGTYGYTF; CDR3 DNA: TGTGCCTGGAGTTTGGGAACTTATGGCTACACCTTC
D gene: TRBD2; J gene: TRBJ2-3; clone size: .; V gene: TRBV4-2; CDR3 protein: CASSQDGTASGRVGDTQYF; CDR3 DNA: TGTGCCAGCAGCCAAGACGGTACGGCGAGCGGGAGGGTAGGGGATACGCAGTATTTT
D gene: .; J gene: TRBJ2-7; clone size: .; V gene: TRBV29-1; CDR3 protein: CSVESPADAYEQYF; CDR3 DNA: TGCAGCGTTGAGTCCCCGGCAGACGCCTACGAGCAGTACTTC
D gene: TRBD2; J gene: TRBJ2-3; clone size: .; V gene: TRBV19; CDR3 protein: CASSILAGWSDTQYF; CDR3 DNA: TGTGCCAGTAGCATACTAGCGGGATGGTCGGATACGCAGTATTTT
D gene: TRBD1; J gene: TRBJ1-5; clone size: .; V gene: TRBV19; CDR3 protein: CASTGTGGNQPQHF; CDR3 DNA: TGTGCCAGTACAGGGACAGGGGGTAATCAGCCCCAGCATTTT
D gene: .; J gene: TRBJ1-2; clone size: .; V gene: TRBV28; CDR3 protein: CASSFRIGRNYGYTF; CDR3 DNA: TGTGCCAGCAGTTTTCGGATAGGACGTAACTATGGCTACACCTTC
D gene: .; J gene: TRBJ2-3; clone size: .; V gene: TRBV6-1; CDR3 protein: CASRQGFVDTQYF; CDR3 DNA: TGTGCCAGCAGACAGGGATTCGTAGATACGCAGTATTTT
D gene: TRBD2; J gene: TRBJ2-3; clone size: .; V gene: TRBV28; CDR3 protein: CASTPTHISGSDTQYF; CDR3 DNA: TGTGCCAGCACCCCAACCCACATTAGCGGGAGCGATACGCAGTATTTT
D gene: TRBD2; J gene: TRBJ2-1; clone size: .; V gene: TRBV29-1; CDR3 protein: CSAPGLRQFF; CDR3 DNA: TGCAGCGCCCCGGGACTACGGCAGTTCTTC
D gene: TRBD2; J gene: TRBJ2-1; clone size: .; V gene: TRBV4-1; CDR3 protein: CASSPGGRERNERFF; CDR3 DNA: TGCGCCAGCAGCCCGGGGGGGCGGGAGCGGAATGAGCGGTTCTTC
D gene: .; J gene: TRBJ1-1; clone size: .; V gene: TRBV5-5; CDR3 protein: CASSRHWRMNTEAFF; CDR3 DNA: TGTGCCAGCAGCCGACACTGGCGGATGAACACTGAAGCTTTCTTT
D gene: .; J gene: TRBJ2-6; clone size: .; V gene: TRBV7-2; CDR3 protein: CASSRTLFGANVLTF; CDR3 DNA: TGTGCCAGCAGCCGCACTCTGTTTGGGGCCAACGTCCTGACTTTC
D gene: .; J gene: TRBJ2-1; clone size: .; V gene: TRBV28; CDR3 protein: CASSLETPGVHEQFF; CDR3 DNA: TGTGCCAGCAGTTTGGAGACGCCGGGTGTCCATGAGCAGTTCTTC
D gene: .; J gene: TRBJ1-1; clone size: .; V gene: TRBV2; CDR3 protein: CASNKGVVRAFF; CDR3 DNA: TGTGCCAGCAATAAGGGGGTTGTGCGGGCTTTCTTT
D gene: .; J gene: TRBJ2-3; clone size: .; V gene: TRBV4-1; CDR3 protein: CASSQVGDTDTQYF; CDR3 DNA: TGCGCCAGCAGCCAAGTCGGAGACACAGATACGCAGTATTTT
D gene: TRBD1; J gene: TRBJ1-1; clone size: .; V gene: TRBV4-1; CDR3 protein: CASSQGDRVSEAFF; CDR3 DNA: TGCGCCAGCAGCCAAGGGGACAGGGTCTCTGAAGCTTTCTTT
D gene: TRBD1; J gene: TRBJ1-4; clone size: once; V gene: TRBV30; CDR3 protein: CAWSVGDRGLFGEKLFF; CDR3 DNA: TGTGCCTGGAGTGTTGGGGACAGGGGGCTATTCGGGGAAAAACTGTTTTTT
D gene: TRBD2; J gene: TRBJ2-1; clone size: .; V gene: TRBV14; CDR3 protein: CASSQDKGLAGIYSYNEQFF; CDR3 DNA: TGTGCCAGCAGCCAAGATAAGGGACTAGCGGGAATATACTCCTACAATGAGCAGTTCTTC